The T cell receptor (beta chain) under discussion was sequenced for a study of T cell responses to AZD1222 COVID-19 vaccine. Background on the study: The analysis combined second doses at about 4 or about 12 weeks.

As concerns this clone: Its target is not known.

Study outcomes and limitations: With two AZD1222 doses given, Spike-specific TCR breadth and depth both rose.

TCRdb keeps only in-frame clones here, not all; method: immunoSEQ multiplex PCR. Here the sample spans around 140,000 clones, over 90% being singletons. There are 17 residues in the CDR3. Trimming took off 2 bases at V and 0 bases at J, with 13 bases between the two ends. Germline CDR1 MNHNS, CDR2 SASEGT. The source of this sequence is an adult in good health. Sample: peripheral blood, taken on day 0 of AZD1222 vaccination. This chain links TRBV6-1 with TRBJ1-4; the D gene is possibly TRBD1 (5 bases). The CDR3 sequence is CASSEWGRAATNEKLFF. CDR3 DNA: TGTGCCAGCAGTGAATGGGGCAGGGCGGCAACTAATGAAAAACTGTTTTTT.